The 8 T cell receptor beta chains given below trace back to one sample, sequenced in a study of response to subunit inactivated influenza vaccine. TCRdb fed the RT-PCR reads into MiXCR, producing one record per CDR3 protein. The table records hundreds of thousands of distinct CDR3 sequences, 14% of them present only once. The source material was PBMCs from blood, sampled 14 to 15 days before vaccination. Receptor source: a man in his fifties who received an inactivated influenza vaccine.

The rearrangement joins TRBV7-2 to TRBJ2-1, with D tentatively TRBD1 (6 bases). Trimming pared 1 base from V and 5 bases from J, leaving 12 bases between. This CDR3 region has 15 residues. Germline values: CDR1 SGHTA, CDR2 FQGNSA. CDR3 loop: CASSLDRAAHNEQFF. The CDR3 DNA sequence: TGTGCCAGCAGCTTAGACAGGGCGGCGCACAATGAGCAGTTCTTC. The variable domain in full, completed from reference TRBV7-2 and TRBJ2-1, reads GAGVSQSPSNKVTEKGKDVELRCDPISGHTALYWYRQSLGQGLEFLIYFQGNSAPDKSGLPSDRFSAERTGGSVSTLTIQRTQQEDSAVYLCASSLDRAAHNEQFFGPGTRLTVL.

In this sample, this clonotype turned up a few times. The rearrangement links TRBV20-1 to TRBJ1-4, with 8 bases that match TRBD1. This CDR3 comprises 14 residues. Germline V gene data show CDR1 as DFQATT and CDR2 as SNEGSKA (reference sequence). The V and J ends lost 6 bases and 0 bases, in that order; junction bases with no gene match: 3. CDR3 nucleotide sequence: TGCAGTGCCACAGGGGGGGCAACTAATGAAAAACTGTTTTTT. This sequence encodes CSATGGATNEKLFF.

This clonotype has a handful of counts. V is TRBV7-9 and J is TRBJ2-3; weak D call: TRBD2 (5 bases). The CDR3 contains 16 residues. The ends were cut back, 0 bases at V and 4 bases at J, with 14 bases in the middle. The germline gives CDR1 SEHNR, CDR2 FQNEAQ (reference sequence). The DNA for the CDR3 is TGTGCCAGCAGCTTAGCCCGGGGTGTGGGCGCAGATACGCAGTATTTT. Protein product: CASSLARGVGADTQYF.

The genes are TRBV4-3 and TRBJ2-5; maybe TRBD2 (5 bases). The CDR3 is made up of 17 amino acids. Germline values: CDR1 LGHNA, CDR2 YSLEER. V was shortened by 0 bases and J by 7 bases, with 21 bases between the two germline ends. DNA of the CDR3: TGCGCCAGCAGCCAAGAGTTGGGAAAGTCCTCTGGAGGGACCCAGTACTTC. It codes for CASSQELGKSSGGTQYF.

V and J are TRBV4-1 and TRBJ2-1; D call uncertain. Germline-derived CDR1 and CDR2 are MGHRA and YSYEKL. CDR3 length equals 14 residues. V dropped 3 bases and J dropped 1 base, with 7 bases sitting between them. This CDR3 is CASSQQVSYNEQFF. As DNA, the CDR3 is TGCGCCAGCAGCCAGCAGGTGTCCTACAATGAGCAGTTCTTC.

The chain has TRBV20-1 and TRBJ1-4; 7 bases are a match to TRBD1. V dropped 0 bases and J dropped 9; count of bases not matched to a gene: 10. Germline values: CDR1 DFQATT, CDR2 SNEGSKA (reference sequence). There are 15 residues in the CDR3. The CDR3 protein is CSARDQRGPAKKLFF. The CDR3 DNA follows: TGCAGTGCTAGAGATCAAAGGGGGCCTGCCAAAAAACTGTTTTTT.

This chain connects TRBV5-1 to TRBJ2-1; D is perhaps TRBD2 (5 bases). The germline CDR1 and CDR2 sequences are SGHRS and YFSETQ. V was pared by 1 base and J by 0 bases, with 11 bases between. The CDR3 spans 16 residues. CDR3 residues: CASSLLGTSSYNEQFF. The CDR3 DNA reads as TGCGCCAGCAGCTTGTTAGGAACTAGCTCCTACAATGAGCAGTTCTTC.

V is TRBV4-3 and J is TRBJ2-7; 11 positions agree with TRBD2. With 2 bases clipped from V and 3 bases from J, the junction kept 6 bases outside the gene matches. Germline assignment: CDR1 LGHNA and CDR2 YSLEER. The CDR3 has 16 amino acids. The CDR3 region has the DNA TGCGCCAGCAGCCAATATATAGCGGGAGGGCACTACGAGCAGTACTTC. Its translation: CASSQYIAGGHYEQYF.